These T cell receptor beta chains were read from a single sample in a study of blood T cells in healthy people across ages. TCRdb independently ran MiXCR on the 5' RACE reads; one entry per CDR3 protein. The sample holds about 680,000 distinct CDR3 sequences; 49% are singletons and the top ten take roughly 31%. Sequenced: blood. The receptor source for this set is a woman aged 55-69 years in good health. Both conserved end residues are part of each CDR3. A D gene is named only where the DNA matches it firmly. Rows may omit the clone size; those that give it use once, few, many or a size class.

V gene: TRBV5-1
J gene: TRBJ2-3
clone size: few
D gene: .
CDR3 protein: CASSLRPSVTDTQYF
CDR3 DNA: TGCGCCAGCAGCTTGAGGCCTTCCGTCACAGATACGCAGTATTTT

V gene: TRBV25-1
J gene: TRBJ1-1
clone size: .
D gene: .
CDR3 protein: CASTQTGINTEAFF
CDR3 DNA: TGTGCCAGCACCCAGACAGGTATTAACACTGAAGCTTTCTTT

V gene: TRBV7-3
J gene: TRBJ2-7
clone size: .
D gene: TRBD2
CDR3 protein: CASSLTRGGSGSSYEQYF
CDR3 DNA: TGTGCCAGCAGCTTAACGAGAGGAGGTAGCGGGAGCTCCTACGAGCAGTACTTC

V gene: TRBV29-1
J gene: TRBJ1-2
clone size: once
D gene: .
CDR3 protein: CGVDIQDRHGYTF
CDR3 DNA: TGCGGCGTTGATATCCAGGATCGGCATGGCTACACCTTC

V gene: TRBV5-1
J gene: TRBJ1-6
clone size: .
D gene: .
CDR3 protein: CTSSSIPGPQWDSPLHF
CDR3 DNA: TGCACCAGCAGCTCCATACCGGGACCGCAATGGGATTCACCCCTCCACTTT

V gene: TRBV20-1
J gene: TRBJ2-7
clone size: few
D gene: .
CDR3 protein: CSVPDKTSFSYEQYF
CDR3 DNA: TGCAGTGTGCCCGATAAGACCAGTTTCAGCTACGAGCAGTACTTC

V gene: TRBV7-3
J gene: TRBJ2-1
clone size: few
D gene: TRBD2
CDR3 protein: CASSLHGRAPNEQFF
CDR3 DNA: TGTGCCAGCAGCTTACACGGGAGGGCCCCCAATGAGCAGTTCTTC

V gene: TRBV5-1
J gene: TRBJ1-2
clone size: few
D gene: TRBD1
CDR3 protein: CASSLERQGLGYGYTF
CDR3 DNA: TGCGCCAGCAGCTTGGAAAGACAGGGGTTGGGCTATGGCTACACCTTC

V gene: TRBV7-9
J gene: TRBJ1-2
clone size: .
D gene: .
CDR3 protein: CASSLSYYGYTF
CDR3 DNA: TGTGCCAGCAGCTTATCGTACTATGGCTACACCTTC

V gene: TRBV6-5
J gene: TRBJ2-7
clone size: .
D gene: .
CDR3 protein: CASVPSDRRPYEQYF
CDR3 DNA: TGTGCCAGCGTCCCATCGGACAGACGTCCCTACGAGCAGTACTTC

V gene: TRBV7-2
J gene: TRBJ2-7
clone size: .
D gene: .
CDR3 protein: CASSDSGKPYEQYF
CDR3 DNA: TGTGCCAGCAGCGACTCCGGGAAGCCCTACGAGCAGTACTTC

V gene: TRBV7-9
J gene: TRBJ2-1
clone size: .
D gene: .
CDR3 protein: CASRWGVNEQFF
CDR3 DNA: TGTGCCAGCAGGTGGGGAGTGAATGAGCAGTTCTTC